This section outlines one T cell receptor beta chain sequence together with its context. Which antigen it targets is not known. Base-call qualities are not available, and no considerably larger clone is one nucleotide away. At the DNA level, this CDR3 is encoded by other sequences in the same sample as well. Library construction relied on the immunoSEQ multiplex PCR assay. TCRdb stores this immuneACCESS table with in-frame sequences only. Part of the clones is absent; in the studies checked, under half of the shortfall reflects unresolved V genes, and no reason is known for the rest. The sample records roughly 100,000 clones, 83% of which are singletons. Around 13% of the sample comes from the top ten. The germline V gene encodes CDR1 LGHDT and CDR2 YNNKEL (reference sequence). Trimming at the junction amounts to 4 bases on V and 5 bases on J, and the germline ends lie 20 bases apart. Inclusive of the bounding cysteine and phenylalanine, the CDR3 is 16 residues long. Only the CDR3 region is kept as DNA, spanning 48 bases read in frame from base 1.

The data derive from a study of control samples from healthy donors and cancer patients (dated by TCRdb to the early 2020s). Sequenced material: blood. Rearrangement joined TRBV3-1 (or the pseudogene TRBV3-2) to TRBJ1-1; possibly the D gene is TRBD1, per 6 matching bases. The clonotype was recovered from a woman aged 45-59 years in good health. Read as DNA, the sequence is TGTGCCAGCAGCCTCGGGGGGGGCTTAACGGGGACTGAAGCTTTCTTT. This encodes CASSLGGGLTGTEAFF.